This is a list of T cell receptor beta chains from one sample in a study of T cells in Graves' hyperthyroidism and ophthalmopathy. TCRdb re-analysed the multiplex PCR reads in MiXCR, keeping a single row per CDR3 protein. Counted here are 490,000 or so distinct CDR3 sequences, approximately 23% occurring once; the ten biggest clones make up 45% to 55%. Input material: blood. The receptors were gathered from an older woman with Graves' ophthalmopathy. Both conserved end residues are part of each CDR3.

>TRBJ2-7|TRBV6-6
CASSYSRLAGEGEQYF
>TRBJ1-4|TRBV5-1
CASSSVGTKDEKLFF
>TRBJ1-5|TRBV5-6
CASSLADRDQPQHF
>TRBJ1-2|TRBV6-1
CASSNPTSYGYTF
>TRBJ1-1|TRBV29-1
CSVKDRGGTEAFF
>TRBJ2-1|TRBV20-1
CSARKGQHPYNEQFF
>TRBJ2-7|TRBV10-2
CATGLADYEQYF
>TRBJ1-1|TRBV2
CASCMNRLMNTEAFF
>TRBJ1-5|TRBV12-3/TRBV12-4
CASSRTGGLGDSNQPQHF
>TRBJ2-7|TRBV20-1
CSASRDRGPYEQYF
>TRBJ2-1|TRBV24-1
CATSDRGGSGLLFF
>TRBJ2-3|TRBV13
CASSHLAEHTDTQYF
>TRBJ2-1|TRBV7-2
CASSKGINNEQFF
>TRBJ1-6|TRBV20-1
CSARWGGAYNSPLHF
>TRBJ2-5|TRBV15
CATSRGPRGEREGQETQYF
>TRBJ2-1|TRBV12-3/TRBV12-4
CASSLAGGTFPYGEQFF
>TRBJ2-3|TRBV14
CASRNRGGTDTQYF
>TRBJ2-5|TRBV2
CASRVGRTSGSETQYF
>TRBJ1-6|TRBV7-9
CASSPWAQGVGRLDSPLHF
>TRBJ1-1|TRBV28
CASSSRPFPAFF
>TRBJ1-4|TRBV7-3
CASSVRQGTNEKLFF
>TRBJ1-6|TRBV6-9
CASSSPGGNSPLHF
>TRBJ1-1|TRBV6-2/TRBV6-3
CASSQGQGQRGAFF
>TRBJ2-2|TRBV27
CASRRGIRAGELFF
>TRBJ2-1|TRBV9
CASSVRTSANEQFF
>TRBJ1-1|TRBV6-2/TRBV6-3
CASSRRLTEAFF
>TRBJ1-2|TRBV10-3
CAISESGRRFNYGYTF
>TRBJ2-5|TRBV7-2
CASSSAGGPETQYF
>TRBJ2-5|TRBV10-3
CAVARGAEETQYF
>TRBJ2-1|TRBV10-1
CASSESGGGYEQFF
>TRBJ2-3|TRBV7-2
CASSSQLTNTQYF
>TRBJ2-3|TRBV6-1
CASMGTSGKIDTQYF
>TRBJ2-3|TRBV18
CASSPNGRTDTQYF
>TRBJ2-7|TRBV6-1
CASGSGTGFEQYF
>TRBJ1-1|TRBV12-3/TRBV12-4
CASSFLGAQNTEAFF
>TRBJ2-5|TRBV12-3/TRBV12-4
CASSASRGETQYF
>TRBJ2-2|TRBV28
CASSYRRQGRYTGELFF
>TRBJ2-5|TRBV20-1
CSARDALTQYF
>TRBJ2-3|TRBV6-2/TRBV6-3
CASSYSRQGSTADTQYF
>TRBJ2-3|TRBV12-3/TRBV12-4
CASSFIGTSLPDTQYF
>TRBJ2-1|TRBV6-2/TRBV6-3
CASPRGSYNEQFF
>TRBJ1-1|TRBV6-1
CASSLTSLNTEAFF
>TRBJ2-3|TRBV4-1
CASSQDLRTTSDTQYF
>TRBJ2-5|TRBV12-3/TRBV12-4
CASRPGLAGFQETQYF
>TRBJ2-6|TRBV19
CASSIPLGSGANVLTF
>TRBJ1-1|TRBV9
CASSPDLGTEAFF
>TRBJ1-2|TRBV7-8
CASSLGGTGTNYGYTF
>TRBJ2-1|TRBV27
CASGRLAGVLEQFF